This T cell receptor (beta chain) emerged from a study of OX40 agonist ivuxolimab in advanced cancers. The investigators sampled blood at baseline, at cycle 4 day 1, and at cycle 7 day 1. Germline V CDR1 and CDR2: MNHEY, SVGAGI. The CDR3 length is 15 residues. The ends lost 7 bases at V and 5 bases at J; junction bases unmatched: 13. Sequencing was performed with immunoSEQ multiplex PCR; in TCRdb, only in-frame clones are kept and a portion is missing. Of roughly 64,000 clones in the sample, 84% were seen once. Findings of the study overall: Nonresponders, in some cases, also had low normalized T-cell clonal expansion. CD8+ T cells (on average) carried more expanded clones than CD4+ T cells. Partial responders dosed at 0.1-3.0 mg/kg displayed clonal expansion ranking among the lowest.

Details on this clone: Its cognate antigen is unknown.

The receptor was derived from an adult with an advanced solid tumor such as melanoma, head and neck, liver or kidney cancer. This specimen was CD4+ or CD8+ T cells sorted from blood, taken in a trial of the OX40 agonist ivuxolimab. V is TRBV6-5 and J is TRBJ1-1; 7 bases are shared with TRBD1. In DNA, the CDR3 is TGTGCCAGCACGACGGGAGGGGGCTGGACGACTGAAGCTTTCTTT. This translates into CASTTGGGWTTEAFF.